This T cell receptor beta chain was identified in a study of identical twins. This clonotype was seen at least ten times. TCRdb redid the calling of the 5' RACE reads with MiXCR, one entry per CDR3 protein. The sample holds around 680,000 distinct CDR3 sequences, over 8.5% seen once. Germline V gene lookup returns CDR1 MNHNS and CDR2 SASEGT. CDR3 size: 14 residues. V was pared by 4 bases and J by 0 bases, with 10 bases between. This sample was also put to use in a study of yellow fever vaccine responses in identical twins.

V usage is TRBV6-1 and J usage is TRBJ2-7, with D tentatively TRBD1 (5 bases). What was sequenced was PBMCs. This receptor was identified in a young woman in good health. The CDR3 DNA reads TGTGCCAGCAGTGCCAGGGTGAGCTCCTACGAGCAGTACTTC. Its translation: CASSARVSSYEQYF.